Following are 32 T cell receptor beta chains from one sample sequenced in a study of T cell repertoires in cytomegalovirus infection. TCRdb fed the reads into MiXCR, producing one record per CDR3 protein. Altogether under 850,000 distinct CDR3 sequences are present, 35% being singletons, with the ten largest covering 2.8%. Sequenced material: PBMCs. These receptors were obtained from a human donor in good health (CMV status not recorded). Some clones in this sample may be carry-over from other donors' samples.

On this clonotype itself: The CDR3 end shows no conserved phenylalanine or tryptophan, and so a read error is likely. Here the CDR3 DNA reads TGCGCCAGCAGCTGGGGCGGACTAGCAGAATACGAGCAGTACTTA. Translation: CASSWGGLAEYEQYL. The V gene is TRBV5-1, the J gene TRBJ2-7; 8 positions match TRBD2. This CDR3 contains 15 residues. V shed 3 bases and J 4 bases; nucleotides not matched to a gene: 9. Germline CDR1 and CDR2: SGHRS and YFSETQ.

The chain carries TRBV19 and TRBJ2-1, with D perhaps TRBD2 (5 bases). The CDR3 contains 13 residues. V was clipped by 4 bases and J by 9 bases, with 13 bases between them. CDR1 and CDR2 (germline): LNHDA, SQIVND (reference sequence). CDR3 sequence: CASSRGSGGEQFF. The CDR3 nucleotides are TGTGCCAGTAGTAGAGGGTCCGGCGGTGAGCAGTTCTTC.

This clonotype was found many times. The chain carries TRBV7-8 and TRBJ2-7, with 7 bases that match TRBD1. CDR1 is SGHVS and CDR2 is FQNEAQ in the germline V gene. J was trimmed by 1 base and V by 6 bases; bases with no gene match: 9. This CDR3 has 15 residues. The CDR3: CASRPPGQLSYEQYF. DNA of the CDR3: TGTGCCAGCAGACCGCCGGGACAGCTATCCTACGAGCAGTACTTC.

The chain combines TRBV6-1 with TRBJ2-7; D call uncertain. CDR1 and CDR2 from the germline V gene are MNHNS and SASEGT. CDR3 length equals 12 residues. Trimming removed 7 bases from V and 2 bases from J, with 9 bases in between. The CDR3 nucleotides read TGTGCCAGCAACGAAATCCCCTACGAGCAGTACTTC. As protein: CASNEIPYEQYF.

This clonotype has just a few counts. The chain employs TRBV11-3 and TRBJ2-1, with 7 nucleotides matching TRBD2. Germline trimming cut 2 bases from V and 8 bases from J; bases unmatched to any gene: 3. From germline, CDR1 is SGHNT and CDR2 YENEEA. The CDR3 extends over 13 amino acids. Written as DNA, the CDR3 is TGTGCCAGCAGCTTACCAGGGAGGGATGAGCAGTTCTTC. Amino acids: CASSLPGRDEQFF.

This clonotype came up a few times. The V gene is TRBV12-3 or TRBV12-4, the J gene TRBJ2-5, with 7 bases lining up with TRBD2. With V trimmed by 5 bases and J by 2 bases, 8 bases remained unmatched. The CDR3 has 15 residues. The CDR3 DNA reads as TGTGCCAGCAGTCCGAGCGGGGTTATACAAGAGACCCAGTACTTC. It is translated as CASSPSGVIQETQYF.

To note about this clonotype: Relative to the germline gene, one junction end is altered; a read error may explain this. This chain connects TRBV7-2 to TRBJ1-1; 8 nucleotides align to TRBD1. CDR1 is SGHTA and CDR2 is FQGNSA in the germline V gene. This CDR3 spans 14 amino acids. CDR3 loop: CASSAHGTGTEALF. The DNA of the CDR3 is TGTGCCAGCAGCGCGCACGGGACAGGCACTGAAGCTTTATTT.

The chain's CDR3 is CASSGGLAKAFF. CDR3 nucleotides: TGTGCCAGCAGTGGGGGGCTGGCAAAAGCTTTCTTT. The chain joins TRBV6-1 to TRBJ1-1; weak D call: TRBD1 (6 bases). CDR3 length equals 12 residues. Between the trimmed V and J ends, which lost 4 bases and 9 bases, there was a span of 12 bases. From germline, CDR1 is MNHNS and CDR2 SASEGT.

This clonotype was counted only a few times. The chain employs TRBV20-1 and TRBJ1-5; 8 bases agree with TRBD1. Germline trimming cut 5 bases from V and 6 bases from J; bases unmatched to any gene: 15. The CDR3 sequence is 16 residues long. From germline, CDR1 is DFQATT and CDR2 SNEGSKA (reference sequence). In nucleotides, the CDR3 is TGCAGTGCTGGTGGAGGGGGAGGACAGGGTAGTCAGCCCCAGCATTTT. It is translated as CSAGGGGGQGSQPQHF.

The rearrangement uses TRBV29-1 and TRBJ1-2; 7 bases match TRBD1. Germline CDR1 is SQVTM and CDR2 is ANQGSEA. V was pared by 6 bases and J by 8 bases, with 6 bases of the junction left unmatched. The CDR3 spans 11 residues. CDR3 sequence reads: CSVFLGGGYTF. In nucleotides, the CDR3 is TGCAGCGTCTTTTTAGGGGGCGGCTACACCTTC.

The chain joins TRBV5-6 to TRBJ2-1; 9 bases are a match to TRBD2. The CDR3 runs to 16 residues. Per germline, CDR1 SGHDT and CDR2 YYEEEE. V gave up 5 bases and J gave up 7 bases; unmatched junction bases: 13. The DNA for the CDR3 is TGTGCCAGCAGACAACGAAGCGGGGGGATTGGGAATGAGCAGTTCTTC. Amino acid sequence: CASRQRSGGIGNEQFF.

The sample holds one count of this clonotype. The rearrangement joins TRBV27 to TRBJ1-5; possible D gene TRBD1, 5 bases. CDR1 is MNHEY, CDR2 SMNVEV, per germline (reference sequence). The V and J ends lost 9 bases and 1 base respectively, with 22 bases between them. CDR3 size: 17 residues. This CDR3 reads CARSKHQGQASNQPQHF. The CDR3 nucleotides are TGTGCCAGAAGTAAACATCAGGGCCAGGCCAGCAATCAGCCCCAGCATTTT.

The chain links TRBV5-6 to TRBJ1-1; the match to TRBD1 covers 9 bases. The CDR3 loop spans 15 amino acids. V shed 1 base, J shed 9 bases, and the junction held 10 bases outside the gene matches. Germline V CDR1 and CDR2: SGHDT, YYEEEE. CDR3 loop: CASSLSGTGPPKAFF. The CDR3 DNA is TGTGCCAGCAGCTTGAGTGGGACAGGGCCGCCTAAAGCTTTCTTT.

A few counts support this clonotype. J is TRBJ2-3 and V is TRBV7-6, with 9 positions matching TRBD2. CDR1 SGHVS and CDR2 FNYEAQ come from the germline V gene. After removal of 4 bases from V and 1 base from J, the junction contained 9 bases not matched to a gene. This CDR3 comprises 17 residues. CDR3 residues: CASSSKAGGLGTDTQYF. CDR3 sequence (DNA): TGTGCCAGCAGCTCCAAAGCGGGAGGCTTGGGCACAGATACGCAGTATTTT.

This clonotype was observed many times. The chain combines TRBV7-3 with TRBJ2-5; 7 bases are shared with TRBD1. The CDR3 is 19 residues long. The ends lost 5 bases at V and 2 bases at J; junction bases unmatched: 20. The germline CDR1 and CDR2 sequences are SGHTA and FQGTGA. CDR3 coding DNA: TGTGCCAGCAGCAGAGAACAGAATCCCCGGACAGGCAAACAAGAGACCCAGTACTTC. Protein product: CASSREQNPRTGKQETQYF.

This clonotype was observed a handful of times. V and J are TRBV7-6 and TRBJ2-2; D ambiguous. Germline V gene data show CDR1 as SGHVS and CDR2 as FNYEAQ. The CDR3 spans 15 residues. Trimming shortened V by 5 bases and J by 5 bases, and 15 bases separated the two germline ends. Here the CDR3 reads CASSGVSGFTGELFF. In DNA, the CDR3 is TGTGCCAGCAGCGGCGTATCTGGCTTTACCGGGGAGCTGTTTTTT.

The sample holds many counts of this clonotype. The chain is built from TRBV27 and TRBJ2-1; TRBD1 matches at 10 bases. The ends lost 5 bases at V and 8 bases at J; junction bases unmatched: 12. CDR3 length: 16 amino acids. The V gene's germline CDR1 is MNHEY and CDR2 SMNVEV (reference sequence). CDR3 nucleotide sequence: TGTGCCAGCAGTCCAAACCGCGGGACAGGGGCTGATGAGCAGTTCTTC. The encoded protein is CASSPNRGTGADEQFF.

This clonotype was counted at least ten times. Compared with germline, one end of the junction differs, possibly owing to a read error. The V and J genes are TRBV4-1 and TRBJ2-1; 12 bases are shared with TRBD2. The CDR3 runs 15 residues. Germline V gene sequence: CDR1 MGHRA, CDR2 YSYEKL. In DNA form, the CDR3 reads TGTGCCAGCAGCCGACTAGCGGGAGTAGGCAATGAGCAGTTCTTC. Protein product: CASSRLAGVGNEQFF.

The chain couples TRBV7-6 to TRBJ2-1; no firm D call. Germline CDR1 and CDR2: SGHVS and FNYEAQ. With 5 bases removed from V and 5 bases from J, the gap between germline ends came to 19 bases. This CDR3 is built from 16 residues. CDR3 sequence (DNA): TGTGCCAGCAGCCATTCCAGAGCAGCACCCGACAATGAGCAGTTCTTC. Its translation is CASSHSRAAPDNEQFF.

V and J are TRBV5-1 and TRBJ2-7; unclear D gene. Germline loops: CDR1 SGHRS, CDR2 YFSETQ. V lost 0 bases to trimming and J lost 9 bases, with 13 bases between them. There are 13 residues in the CDR3. CDR3: CASSLERDKGQYF. CDR3 nucleotide sequence: TGCGCCAGCAGCTTGGAAAGAGACAAAGGGCAGTACTTC.

V is TRBV7-9 and J is TRBJ2-5, with D unclear. V lost 7 bases to trimming and J lost 1 base, with 10 bases between them. CDR1 is SEHNR, CDR2 FQNEAQ, per germline (reference sequence). The CDR3 consists of 13 residues. The CDR3 DNA sequence: TGTGCCAGCACCGCCCAACTCCAAGAGACCCAGTACTTC. This gives the protein CASTAQLQETQYF.

The CDR3 spells CASGNGYTF. CDR3 coding DNA: TGTGCCAGCGGAAATGGCTACACCTTC. The chain employs TRBV2 and TRBJ1-2; D ambiguous. V lost 8 bases, J lost 6 bases, and 4 bases lay in between. Germline V lookup: CDR1 SNHLY, CDR2 FYNNEI. This CDR3 is 9 amino acids long.

The CDR3 spells CASSQDSGVGQPQHF. For the CDR3, the DNA is TGTGCCAGCAGCCAAGATTCAGGTGTTGGGCAGCCCCAGCATTTT. The V call is TRBV3-1, the J call TRBJ1-5, with D hard to call. The CDR3 is 15 residues long. Germline loops: CDR1 LGHDT, CDR2 YNNKEL (reference sequence). Between the trimmed V and J ends, which lost 0 bases and 7 bases, there was a span of 13 bases. Filled out from reference TRBV3-1 and TRBJ1-5, the complete variable domain reads DTAVSQTPKYLVTQMGNDKSIKCEQNLGHDTMYWYKQDSKKFLKIMFSYNNKELIINETVPNRFSPKSPDKAHLNLHINSLELGDSAVYFCASSQDSGVGQPQHFGDGTRLSIL.

The chain uses TRBV7-3 and TRBJ2-2; 7 nucleotides match TRBD1. Germline lookup yields CDR1 SGHTA and CDR2 FQGTGA. With V trimmed by 5 bases and J by 7 bases, 7 bases remained unmatched. The CDR3 contains 14 residues. The DNA of the CDR3 is TGTGCCAGCAGCGCCGGGACAGACCGCGGGGAGCTGTTTTTT. It yields the protein CASSAGTDRGELFF.

J is TRBJ1-4 and V is TRBV28; D might be TRBD1 (6 bases). V lost 8 bases and J lost 8, with 18 bases in between. Germline loops: CDR1 MDHEN, CDR2 SYDVKM. This CDR3 contains 14 residues. Written as DNA, the CDR3 is TGTGCCAGCGGTAGATTGACAGGTGGCGAAAAACTGTTTTTT. Translation gives CASGRLTGGEKLFF.

This clonotype was seen once. This rearrangement joins TRBV5-6 to TRBJ1-1, with D hard to call. Trimming took off 4 bases at V and 1 base at J, with 17 bases between the two ends. From germline, CDR1 is SGHDT and CDR2 YYEEEE. CDR3 size: 16 residues. CDR3 coding DNA: TGTGCCAGCAGCCGTCATAATTCCCGAGCGAACACTGAAGCTTTCTTT. This encodes CASSRHNSRANTEAFF.

The chain employs TRBV10-3 and TRBJ1-3; D perhaps matches TRBD1 (6 bases). The CDR3 has 14 amino acids. Trimming stripped 2 bases from V and 2 bases from J, with 7 bases between. CDR1 is ENHRY and CDR2 is SYGVKD in the germline V gene. In nucleotides, the CDR3 is TGTGCCATCAGTGAGGGGGGGCCTGGAAACACCATATATTTT. It is translated as CAISEGGPGNTIYF.

This chain links TRBV4-1 with TRBJ2-7; D call uncertain. CDR1 is MGHRA, CDR2 YSYEKL, per germline. This CDR3 is 15 amino acids long. Trimming removed 0 bases from V and 0 bases from J, with 9 bases in between. The CDR3 sequence is CASSQEVGDSYEQYF. In DNA, the CDR3 is TGCGCCAGCAGCCAAGAGGTTGGGGACTCCTACGAGCAGTACTTC.

J is TRBJ2-5 and V is TRBV5-6; D may correspond to TRBD1 or TRBD2 (6 bases each). The CDR3 consists of 17 residues. V gave up 6 bases and J gave up 5 bases, with 26 bases separating them. CDR1 and CDR2 (germline): SGHDT, YYEEEE. CDR3 loop: CASTIRGAAGAGETQYF. CDR3 sequence (DNA): TGTGCCAGCACCATTAGAGGTGCGGCAGGGGCGGGGGAGACCCAGTACTTC.

This clonotype was picked up many times. The rearrangement joins TRBV28 to TRBJ1-2; 9 nucleotides agree with TRBD1. From germline, CDR1 is MDHEN and CDR2 SYDVKM. The CDR3 runs to 13 residues. V trimming: 5 bases; J trimming: 4 bases; junction bases outside the gene matches: 2. The CDR3 reads CASSEQGAYGYTF. For the CDR3, the DNA is TGTGCCAGCAGTGAACAGGGGGCCTATGGCTACACCTTC.

J is TRBJ1-3 and V is TRBV28, with D possibly matching TRBD1 (5 bases). The V gene lost 3 bases and the J gene lost 4 bases, with 13 bases spanning the gap. The germline CDR1 and CDR2 sequences are MDHEN and SYDVKM. This CDR3 has 15 residues. CDR3 in amino acids: CASSFPGTSGNTIYF. DNA of the CDR3: TGTGCCAGCAGTTTTCCAGGGACGTCCGGAAACACCATATATTTT.

This clonotype occurred a few times. The chain links TRBV12-3 or TRBV12-4 to TRBJ1-5; D is undetermined. This CDR3 is built from 15 residues. Trimming pared 6 bases from V and 5 bases from J, leaving 17 bases between. The CDR3 bases are TGTGCCAGCAGACCGACTACTTTTAGGCATCAGCCCCAGCATTTT. Translating gives CASRPTTFRHQPQHF.